The clone carrying this T cell receptor (beta chain) was counted only a few times. The antigen remains unidentified. Germline V gene data show CDR1 as MRHNA and CDR2 as SNTAGT. V lost 5 bases and J 4 bases, leaving 14 bases between the germline ends. CDR3 length equals 14 residues. The data were taken from a study of cytomegalovirus exposure and HLA in healthy donors. Healthy bone marrow donors supplied every sample. Primers included in the PCR were 60 Vbeta and 13 Jbeta primers. TCRdb keeps only in-frame clones here, not all; method: immunoSEQ multiplex PCR. The repertoire includes 55,000 to 70,000 clones, 60% to 70% of them detected once, and about a sixth sits in the top ten. Study-wide results and limits: Later work showed greater clonal expansion in HLA-associated TCR beta chains than in equally common others. Rarity characterized most TCR sequences, yet some public TCRs appeared in many donors.

This sequence originates from a man in his forties in good health and CMV-seropositive. The sequenced material came from PBMCs. The chain employs TRBV6-4 and TRBJ1-1; tentatively, D is TRBD1 (6 bases). The CDR3 sequence is CASSYDWGLTEAFF. CDR3 sequence (DNA): TGTGCCAGCAGTTACGACTGGGGGCTCACTGAAGCTTTCTTT.